The 6 T cell receptor beta chains reported below all come from one sample, sequenced in a study of post-analysis software for immune sequencing data. The study, taken as a whole, reports: Patients had higher frequencies than controls of about five TRBV segments, including TRBV5-6, TRBV5-1 and TRBV20-1.

Their cognate antigens are unknown. Researchers reported that TCR beta cDNA libraries carried unique molecular identifiers. TCRdb ran MiXCR on the PCR reads and lists one entry per CDR3 protein. The sample carries a few hundred thousand distinct CDR3 sequences, over 35% recorded once. Sample: blood. These receptors were taken from a girl under 18 with multiple sclerosis.

V is TRBV19 and J is TRBJ2-1; TRBD2 is a possible D gene (6 bases). There are 15 residues in the CDR3. The germline V gene encodes CDR1 LNHDA and CDR2 SQIVND (reference sequence). The ends were cut back, 2 bases at V and 3 bases at J, with 11 bases in the middle. Written as DNA, the CDR3 is TGTGCCAGTAGTATATGGAGGGTTCTCTACAATGAGCAGTTCTTC. It codes for CASSIWRVLYNEQFF.

This sequence joins TRBV28 and TRBJ2-5, with D possibly being TRBD2 (6 bases). The CDR3 extends over 15 amino acids. Trimming took off 6 bases at V and 4 bases at J, with 18 bases between the two ends. Germline V gene data show CDR1 as MDHEN and CDR2 as SYDVKM. The DNA for the CDR3 is TGTGCCAGCAGGCTAGCGTTTACTCTCGGAGAGACCCAGTACTTC. It codes for CASRLAFTLGETQYF.

V and J are TRBV28 and TRBJ1-5; D gene unclear. The germline gives CDR1 MDHEN, CDR2 SYDVKM. CDR3 length equals 14 residues. Trimming took off 6 bases at V and 6 bases at J, with 15 bases between the two ends. CDR3 in amino acids: CASSAGEGGQPQHF. As DNA, the CDR3 is TGTGCCAGCAGCGCCGGGGAAGGAGGTCAGCCCCAGCATTTT. The entire variable domain, with the rest obtained from reference TRBV28 and TRBJ1-5, is as follows: DVKVTQSSRYLVKRTGEKVFLECVQDMDHENMFWYRQDPGLGLRLIYFSYDVKMKEKGDIPEGYSVSREKKERFSLILESASTNQTSMYLCASSAGEGGQPQHFGDGTRLSIL.

A word on this clonotype: At one end the junction does not follow the germline gene, possibly because of a read error. The chain has TRBV9 and TRBJ2-3; D is possibly TRBD2 (8 bases). This CDR3 has 16 residues. Germline V gene lookup returns CDR1 SGDLS and CDR2 YYNGEE. This CDR3 is CASSPREGARTDTQCF. CDR3 sequence (DNA): TGTGCCAGCAGCCCCCGGGAGGGGGCGCGAACAGATACGCAGTGTTTT.

The rearrangement joins TRBV15 to TRBJ2-3; 10 positions agree with TRBD2. Germline V gives CDR1 LNHNV, CDR2 YYDKDF (reference sequence). The ends lost 0 bases at V and 0 bases at J; junction bases unmatched: 3. This CDR3 region has 17 residues. The CDR3 protein is CATSRDLAGVSTDTQYF. The CDR3, as DNA: TGTGCCACCAGCAGAGATCTAGCGGGAGTAAGCACAGATACGCAGTATTTT.

The J gene is TRBJ2-1, the V gene TRBV2; 8 positions match TRBD2. The germline gives CDR1 SNHLY, CDR2 FYNNEI. Trimming at V came to 9 bases and at J to 9 bases, leaving 10 bases not matched to a gene. The CDR3 runs 13 residues. The CDR3 DNA is TGTGCCAGTACCGGGACTAGATCTGGTGAGCAGTTCTTC. Protein product: CASTGTRSGEQFF.